These 28 T cell receptor beta chains came from one sample sequenced in a study of T cells in Graves' hyperthyroidism and ophthalmopathy. Amplified regions were TCR beta CDR3 sequences from RNA transcripts. The HTBI primer set drove a first-round RT-PCR of the TCR CDR3. Via MiXCR, TCRdb re-called the multiplex PCR reads, giving one row per CDR3 protein. The table lists about 710,000 distinct CDR3 sequences, approximately 16% of them singletons. Sequencing input: blood. Receptor source: a man between 18 and 29 years old with Graves' hyperthyroidism.

This clonotype was detected many times. This chain uses TRBV28 with TRBJ1-5; D unclear. The CDR3 extends over 12 amino acids. The V and J ends lost 5 bases and 7 bases respectively, with 9 bases between them. In germline, CDR1 is MDHEN, CDR2 SYDVKM. In DNA form, the CDR3 reads TGTGCCAGCAGTCCACATCAGCAGCCCCAGCATTTT. Its protein is CASSPHQQPQHF.

This clonotype came up many times. This sequence joins TRBV28 and TRBJ2-7; 10 bases line up with TRBD2. The CDR3 runs to 15 residues. Germline CDR1 MDHEN, CDR2 SYDVKM. J lost 0 bases, V lost 6 bases, and 5 bases had no gene match. For the CDR3, the DNA is TGTGCCAGCAGCTCCCTAGCGGGAGTCTCCTACGAGCAGTACTTC. Its protein product is CASSSLAGVSYEQYF.

This clonotype was picked up a small number of times. The CDR3 DNA follows: TGTGCCAGTAGTTCCCAGAGGACCCAGCATTTT. Amino acids: CASSSQRTQHF. This chain links TRBV19 with TRBJ1-5; D gene unclear. Between the trimmed V and J ends, which lost 5 bases and 11 bases, there was a span of 10 bases. CDR1 LNHDA and CDR2 SQIVND come from the germline V gene (reference sequence). This CDR3 is 11 amino acids long.

This clonotype was recorded many times. This chain links TRBV5-1 with TRBJ2-3; 8 nucleotides agree with TRBD2. Trimming took 3 bases from V and 5 from J; bases not matched to a gene: 2. The CDR3 contains 13 residues. Looked up from germline, CDR1 is SGHRS and CDR2 is YFSETQ. CDR3 in DNA: TGCGCCAGCAGCTCTGCGGGAGGAGATACGCAGTATTTT. It specifies CASSSAGGDTQYF.

This clonotype was counted only a few times. The CDR3, as DNA: TGTGCCAGCAGCTTAGATTTCCCATGGGCCAAAAACATTCAGTACTTC. Translation gives CASSLDFPWAKNIQYF. This chain connects TRBV7-9 to TRBJ2-4; D uncertain. The CDR3 sequence is 16 residues long. V was cut by 1 base and J by 1 base, with 11 bases left in between. Germline CDR1 is SEHNR and CDR2 is FQNEAQ (reference sequence).

The genes are TRBV9 and TRBJ2-3; 7 bases map to TRBD2. Trimming at V came to 0 bases and at J to 2 bases, leaving 9 bases not matched to a gene. The CDR3 has 17 amino acids. The germline V gene has CDR1 SGDLS and CDR2 YYNGEE. The CDR3 protein is CASSVAWGGRDTDTQYF. CDR3 DNA sequence: TGTGCCAGCAGCGTAGCTTGGGGCGGGAGAGACACAGATACGCAGTATTTT.

The V gene is TRBV9, the J gene TRBJ1-5, with 7 positions matching TRBD1. This CDR3 is built from 14 residues. CDR1 is SGDLS and CDR2 is YYNGEE in the germline V gene. Trimming cost V 3 bases and J 4 bases; bases outside gene matches: 4. The CDR3 DNA is TGTGCCAGCAGCGAGGGACAGAGAAATCAGCCCCAGCATTTT. Protein sequence: CASSEGQRNQPQHF.

This clonotype was picked up a small number of times. The chain employs TRBV6-2 or TRBV6-3 and TRBJ2-3; TRBD2 matches 7 bases. Losses at the gene ends were 8 bases for V and 2 bases for J; bases not matched to a gene: 13. This CDR3 is 16 amino acids long. CDR1 is MNHEY, CDR2 SVGEGT, per germline. CDR3 amino acids: CASASGTPPDTDTQYF. In DNA, the CDR3 is TGTGCCAGCGCGAGCGGGACTCCCCCAGACACAGATACGCAGTATTTT.

The chain joins TRBV2 to TRBJ1-2; a possible D gene is TRBD1 (6 bases). Germline V gives CDR1 SNHLY, CDR2 FYNNEI. The CDR3 is made up of 13 amino acids. V was cut by 1 base and J by 6 bases, with 9 bases left in between. DNA of the CDR3: TGTGCCAGCAGTGAAGTGGGGGGCGATGGCTACACCTTC. It is translated as CASSEVGGDGYTF.

This clonotype was recorded a few times. The chain combines TRBV20-1 with TRBJ2-7; unclear D gene. CDR3 length: 15 residues. The germline V gene encodes CDR1 DFQATT and CDR2 SNEGSKA (reference sequence). V was trimmed by 0 bases and J by 2 bases, leaving 14 bases between them. The CDR3 region is CSARDFQAPTYEQYF. CDR3 nucleotide sequence: TGCAGTGCTAGAGATTTCCAGGCGCCGACCTACGAGCAGTACTTC.

The V and J genes are TRBV15 and TRBJ2-1; D is possibly TRBD2 (7 bases). CDR1 is LNHNV, CDR2 YYDKDF, per germline (reference sequence). Trimming took 0 bases from V and 7 from J, leaving 19 bases between them. This CDR3 is built from 17 residues. The CDR3 spells CATSRDWAGARGNEQFF. CDR3 coding DNA: TGTGCCACCAGCAGAGATTGGGCGGGAGCGAGGGGGAATGAGCAGTTCTTC.

This chain uses TRBV6-1 with TRBJ1-4, with a possible D match to TRBD1 (5 bases). Trimming took 7 bases from V and 6 from J, leaving 15 bases between them. CDR1 and CDR2 from the germline V gene are MNHNS and SASEGT. This CDR3 comprises 14 residues. CDR3 protein: CASNPSGLYEKLFF. In nucleotides, the CDR3 is TGTGCCAGCAACCCCTCGGGACTTTATGAAAAACTGTTTTTT.

This clonotype was observed at least ten times. CDR3 protein: CASSVRGLVPQHF. The CDR3 DNA follows: TGTGCCAGCAGTGTACGGGGATTGGTGCCCCAGCATTTT. This chain links TRBV6-1 with TRBJ1-5; the D is unclear. The V end lost 4 bases, the J end lost 9 bases, and 13 bases lay between the germline ends. The CDR3 covers 13 residues. Germline CDR1 reads MNHNS; CDR2 reads SASEGT.

This clonotype was counted many times. The rearrangement uses TRBV20-1 and TRBJ2-1; 11 bases line up with TRBD2. CDR3 length equals 15 residues. Germline CDR1 and CDR2: DFQATT and SNEGSKA (reference sequence). V trimming: 0 bases; J trimming: 10 bases; junction bases outside the gene matches: 8. DNA for the CDR3: TGCAGTGCTAGAGATGGGACTAGCGGCTGGGGGGAGCAGTTCTTC. It encodes CSARDGTSGWGEQFF.

This clonotype was picked up many times. The genes are TRBV28 and TRBJ2-7; D remains ambiguous. Germline CDR1 is MDHEN and CDR2 is SYDVKM. The CDR3 contains 10 residues. The germline V and J ends were trimmed by 4 bases and 5 bases, with 3 bases remaining between them. The CDR3 DNA is TGTGCCAGCAGTTCGCACGAGCAGTACTTC. Amino acid sequence: CASSSHEQYF.

The gene calls are TRBV18 and TRBJ2-1, with D possibly called TRBD1 or TRBD2 (5 bases each). The CDR3 spans 14 residues. V shed 6 bases and J shed 3 bases, with 12 bases lying between them. Germline CDR1 reads KGHSH; CDR2 reads LQKENI. The DNA of the CDR3 is TGTGCCAGCTCTCGGGGCGGAGACTACAATGAGCAGTTCTTC. Protein sequence: CASSRGGDYNEQFF. The whole variable domain, remainder taken from reference TRBV18 and TRBJ2-1, is NAGVMQNPRHLVRRRGQEARLRCSPMKGHSHVYWYRQLPEEGLKFMVYLQKENIIDESGMPKERFSAEFPKEGPSILRIQQVVRGDSAAYFCASSRGGDYNEQFFGPGTRLTVL.

This clonotype was found many times. J is TRBJ1-1 and V is TRBV19; possible D gene TRBD1, 5 bases. Trimming pared 6 bases from V and 2 bases from J, leaving 13 bases between. There are 14 residues in the CDR3. Germline V gene lookup returns CDR1 LNHDA and CDR2 SQIVND (reference sequence). CDR3 DNA: TGTGCCAGTAGCGCCGCAGGGTTAAACACTGAAGCTTTCTTT. It codes for CASSAAGLNTEAFF. The full variable domain, its missing parts supplied by reference TRBV19 and TRBJ1-1, is DGGITQSPKYLFRKEGQNVTLSCEQNLNHDAMYWYRQDPGQGLRLIYYSQIVNDFQKGDIAEGYSVSREKKESFPLTVTSAQKNPTAFYLCASSAAGLNTEAFFGQGTRLTVV.

This clonotype was recorded many times. The chain couples TRBV11-1 to TRBJ2-5, with D tentatively TRBD1 (6 bases). CDR1 is SGHAT, CDR2 FQDESV, per germline (reference sequence). The V end was cut by 5 bases, the J end by 3 bases, with 16 bases between. The CDR3 sequence is 15 residues long. CDR3 sequence (DNA): TGTGCCAGCAGCACATGGACAGCTTTGGAAGAGACCCAGTACTTC. Protein product: CASSTWTALEETQYF.

There are many counts of this clonotype. The CDR3 DNA is TGTGCCAGCAGCTTACAGGGGCTAAGCTCCTACAATGAGCAGTTCTTC. Its protein is CASSLQGLSSYNEQFF. The V call is TRBV11-1, the J call TRBJ2-1; D is perhaps TRBD1 (6 bases). This CDR3 comprises 16 residues. Germline CDR1 and CDR2: SGHAT and FQDESV (reference sequence). V lost 2 bases and J 0 bases, leaving 11 bases between the germline ends.

This clonotype was seen a handful of times. This rearrangement joins TRBV20-1 to TRBJ2-7, with D perhaps TRBD2 (6 bases). V dropped 7 bases and J dropped 2 bases, with 12 bases sitting between them. Germline V CDR1 and CDR2: DFQATT, SNEGSKA (reference sequence). CDR3 size: 12 residues. The DNA of the CDR3 is TGCAGTGGAGCTGCGGGACCCTACGAGCAGTACTTC. It yields the protein CSGAAGPYEQYF.

This clonotype occurred many times. J is TRBJ2-5 and V is TRBV6-1; 7 bases fit TRBD2. Germline V gives CDR1 MNHNS, CDR2 SASEGT. The CDR3 runs 14 residues. V shed 7 bases and J 3 bases; nucleotides not matched to a gene: 8. The CDR3 DNA sequence: TGTGCCAGCACTCACGGTGGGGGGGAAGAGACCCAGTACTTC. It is translated as CASTHGGGEETQYF.

The rearrangement joins TRBV10-1 to TRBJ2-1, with 12 nucleotides matching TRBD2. J was trimmed by 9 bases and V by 4 bases; bases with no gene match: 13. Germline V lookup: CDR1 WNHNN, CDR2 SYGVQD (reference sequence). This CDR3 contains 17 residues. CDR3 DNA: TGCGCCAGCAGTGGGCCGGTCCTAGCGGGAGGGCCCGCTGAGCAGTTCTTC. Its translation is CASSGPVLAGGPAEQFF.

The sample holds a few counts of this clonotype. This chain links TRBV7-4 with TRBJ2-7, with a possible D match to TRBD1 (6 bases). The CDR3 is 22 residues long. The germline V gene encodes CDR1 SGHVT and CDR2 SQSDAQ. Between the trimmed V and J ends, which lost 5 bases and 4 bases, there was a span of 39 bases. The CDR3 nucleotides are TGTGCCAGCAGCGAACAAGGACAGCACAGAGGGTGGGTGTCGGCGCCAATTTACGAGCAGTACTTC. Its translation is CASSEQGQHRGWVSAPIYEQYF.

There are many counts of this clonotype. This sequence joins TRBV29-1 and TRBJ1-1, with D unclear. From germline, CDR1 is SQVTM and CDR2 ANQGSEA. The CDR3 covers 12 residues. The CDR3 reads CSARDRNTEAFF. The CDR3 DNA reads as TGCAGTGCTAGAGATAGGAACACTGAAGCTTTCTTT.

This clonotype was counted a few times. The rearrangement joins TRBV30 to TRBJ2-7; TRBD1 matches 7 bases. From germline, CDR1 is GTSNPN and CDR2 SVGIG (reference sequence). J lost 3 bases, V lost 3 bases, and 8 bases had no gene match. The CDR3 runs to 14 residues. DNA for the CDR3: TGTGCCTGGAGAAGACAGGGAATTGACTACGAGCAGTACTTC. Translation gives CAWRRQGIDYEQYF. The full variable domain, its missing parts supplied by reference TRBV30 and TRBJ2-7, is SQTIHQWPATLVQPVGSPLSLECTVEGTSNPNLYWYRQAAGRGLQLLFYSVGIGQISSEVPQNLSASRPQDRQFILSSKKLLLSDSGFYLCAWRRQGIDYEQYFGPGTRLTVT.

J is TRBJ2-5 and V is TRBV9; perhaps TRBD2 as D (5 bases). Germline assignment: CDR1 SGDLS and CDR2 YYNGEE. This CDR3 is built from 13 residues. V lost 2 bases, J lost 4 bases, and 9 bases lay in between. As DNA, the CDR3 is TGTGCCAGCAGCGTTGGACTGATAGAGACCCAGTACTTC. This codes for CASSVGLIETQYF.

V gene TRBV6-2 or TRBV6-3 combines with J gene TRBJ2-5, with 7 bases identical to TRBD2. The length of the CDR3 is 14 residues. Germline CDR1 reads MNHEY; CDR2 reads SVGEGT. V lost 2 bases and J lost 5; bases outside the gene matches: 5. DNA for the CDR3: TGTGCCAGCAGTTACGCGCGGGAGTACGAGACCCAGTACTTC. Amino acids: CASSYAREYETQYF.

The rearrangement uses TRBV29-1 and TRBJ1-5, with a possible D match to TRBD1 (5 bases). V was clipped by 4 bases and J by 3 bases, with 10 bases between them. CDR3 length: 13 amino acids. The V gene's germline CDR1 is SQVTM and CDR2 ANQGSEA. CDR3 in amino acids: CSVGGAANQPQHF. CDR3 nucleotide sequence: TGCAGCGTTGGAGGGGCCGCCAATCAGCCCCAGCATTTT.